A selection of T cell receptor beta chains follows, all from one sample in a study of T cells in Graves' hyperthyroidism and ophthalmopathy. Each CDR3 protein is one row after TCRdb ran MiXCR on the multiplex PCR reads. The sample shows fewer than 600,000 distinct CDR3 sequences, 14% of them seen only once. Sequencing input: blood. These receptors all come from a middle-aged woman with Graves' hyperthyroidism. Both conserved end residues are part of each CDR3. D genes are given only for firm matches. Not every row has a clone size; where given, it reads once, few, many or a size class.

d_call,clone_size,v_call,j_call,cdr3_nt,cdr3_aa
NA,many,TRBV5-1,TRBJ1-2,TGCGCCAGCAGCTTGCTGACGCCCGACTATGGCTACACCTTC,CASSLLTPDYGYTF
NA,many,TRBV7-8,TRBJ1-1,TGTGCCAGCAGCTTACAGATGAGAGGGACTGAAGCTTTCTTT,CASSLQMRGTEAFF
NA,many,TRBV11-2,TRBJ1-2,TGTGCCAGCAGCTTGGGCAACGGCTATGGCTACACCTTC,CASSLGNGYGYTF
NA,many,TRBV11-2,TRBJ2-3,TGTGCCAGCAGCTTAGATCACGGGGGCACAGATACGCAGTATTTT,CASSLDHGGTDTQYF
TRBD2,NA,TRBV19,TRBJ2-5,TGTGCCAGTAGTGCCAAGACTAGCGGTAGCTTCCTGTACCAAGAGACCCAGTACTTC,CASSAKTSGSFLYQETQYF
TRBD2,few,TRBV29-1,TRBJ2-7,TGCAGCGTTGCTCTCGCTAGCGGCGGTTCCCTCGAGCAGTACTTC,CSVALASGGSLEQYF
NA,NA,TRBV10-3,TRBJ1-1,TGTGCCATCAGTGACAGGGTGACTTTCTTT,CAISDRVTFF
NA,few,TRBV3-1,TRBJ2-7,TGCGCCAGCAGCCAAGATCTTCGTTTCGGACTTCGCGAGCAGTACTTC,CASSQDLRFGLREQYF
NA,many,TRBV3-1,TRBJ1-1,TGTGCCAGCAGCCAAGAACGGCGGGGGGCTTTCTTT,CASSQERRGAFF
NA,NA,TRBV11-2,TRBJ2-1,TGTGCCAGCAGCCCTAACTTTGCAAACAATGAGCAGTTCTTC,CASSPNFANNEQFF
TRBD2,NA,TRBV28,TRBJ2-3,TGTGCCAGCAGTTTATGGCGGGAGTTAGCCGATACGCAGTATTTT,CASSLWRELADTQYF
TRBD2,few,TRBV4-2,TRBJ2-5,TGTGCCAGCAGCCAAGATCCTAGCGGGAGTTACCAAGAGACCCAGTACTTC,CASSQDPSGSYQETQYF
TRBD1,few,TRBV12-3/TRBV12-4,TRBJ2-4,TGTGCCAGCAGTTTGCGGCAGGGGGCGGGGATGGCCAAAAACATTCAGTACTTC,CASSLRQGAGMAKNIQYF
NA,NA,TRBV2,TRBJ2-3,TGTGCCAACGGACTGGGGGAAGATACGCAGTATTTT,CANGLGEDTQYF
NA,many,TRBV6-1,TRBJ1-2,TGTGCCAGCAGTGTGACAGCAGAGAACTATGGCTACACCTTC,CASSVTAENYGYTF
TRBD2,NA,TRBV6-1,TRBJ2-5,TGTGCCAGCAGTCCTAGCGGGAGGGCCGTAGAGACCCAGTACTTC,CASSPSGRAVETQYF
NA,many,TRBV30,TRBJ2-1,TGTGCCTGGAGTGAAGGGAGCGCTGTGAATGAGCAGTTCTTC,CAWSEGSAVNEQFF
NA,many,TRBV28,TRBJ2-1,TGTGCCAGCAGCCTCTCTTCGGGGCTCAATGAGCAGTTCTTC,CASSLSSGLNEQFF
TRBD1,many,TRBV18,TRBJ1-2,TGTGCCAGCTCACCTTCGACAGGGGGAAACTATGGCTACACCTTC,CASSPSTGGNYGYTF
TRBD2,many,TRBV3-1,TRBJ2-1,TGTGCCAGCAGCCCGCTCGCTAGCGGGACGGGAGCTGAGCAGTTCTTC,CASSPLASGTGAEQFF
NA,NA,TRBV4-1,TRBJ2-3,TGCGCCAGCAGCCAAGTAGGGGTGGGAGATACGCAGTATTTT,CASSQVGVGDTQYF
NA,few,TRBV6-6,TRBJ2-3,TGTGCCAGCAGTTACTCGACCCAAAATACGCAGTATTTT,CASSYSTQNTQYF
TRBD1,few,TRBV5-1,TRBJ1-4,TGCGCCAGCAACCCGACAGGGGAGGCGTATGAAAAACTGTTTTTT,CASNPTGEAYEKLFF
TRBD1,few,TRBV18,TRBJ1-5,TGTGCCAGCTCACCACGGGGGACAGGGAATCAGCCCCAGCATTTT,CASSPRGTGNQPQHF